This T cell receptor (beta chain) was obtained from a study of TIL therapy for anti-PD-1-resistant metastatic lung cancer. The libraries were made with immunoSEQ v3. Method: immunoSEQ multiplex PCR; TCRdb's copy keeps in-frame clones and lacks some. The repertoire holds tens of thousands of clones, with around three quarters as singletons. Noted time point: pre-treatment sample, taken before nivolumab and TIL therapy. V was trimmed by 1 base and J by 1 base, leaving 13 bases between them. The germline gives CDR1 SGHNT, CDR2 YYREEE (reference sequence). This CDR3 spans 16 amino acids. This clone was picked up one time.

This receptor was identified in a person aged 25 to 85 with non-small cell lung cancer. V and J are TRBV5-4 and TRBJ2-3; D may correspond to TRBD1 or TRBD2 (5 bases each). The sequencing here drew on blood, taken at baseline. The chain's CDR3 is CASSLMGVSRTDTQYF. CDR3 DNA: TGTGCCAGCAGCTTGATGGGGGTTTCGCGCACAGATACGCAGTATTTT.